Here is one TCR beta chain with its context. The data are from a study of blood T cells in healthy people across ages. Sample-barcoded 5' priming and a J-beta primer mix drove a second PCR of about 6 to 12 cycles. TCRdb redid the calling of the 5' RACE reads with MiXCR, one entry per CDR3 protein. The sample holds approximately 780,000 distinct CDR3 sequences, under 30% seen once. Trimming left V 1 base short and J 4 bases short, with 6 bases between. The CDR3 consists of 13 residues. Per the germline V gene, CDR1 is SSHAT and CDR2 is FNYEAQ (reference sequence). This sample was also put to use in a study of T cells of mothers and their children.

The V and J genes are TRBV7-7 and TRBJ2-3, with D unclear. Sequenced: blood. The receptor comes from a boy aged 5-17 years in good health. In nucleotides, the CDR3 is TGTGCCAGCAGCTTAGAATCGGCAGATACGCAGTATTTT. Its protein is CASSLESADTQYF.